A single sample is the source of the 7 T cell receptor beta chains below, sequenced in a study of blood T cell repertoires in COVID-19. The protocol was immunoSEQ multiplex PCR, while the TCRdb copy is restricted to in-frame clones and leaves out a portion. The sample lists about 80,000 clones; 82% were seen once. Sequenced input: peripheral blood. These receptors all stem from a human donor in a cohort sampled during active COVID-19.

V gene TRBV4-2 combines with J gene TRBJ1-1; D ambiguous. The CDR3 has 14 amino acids. The germline V gene has CDR1 LGHNA and CDR2 YNFKEQ. V was cut by 0 bases and J by 1 base, with 6 bases left in between. The CDR3 DNA is TGTGCCAGCAGCCAAGATGGGCAGAACACTGAAGCTTTCTTT. It translates to CASSQDGQNTEAFF.

J is TRBJ2-4 and V is TRBV5-4; 8 nucleotides agree with TRBD1. V trimming: 6 bases; J trimming: 7 bases; junction bases outside the gene matches: 15. The CDR3 spans 16 residues. From germline, CDR1 is SGHNT and CDR2 YYREEE (reference sequence). The CDR3 DNA reads TGTGCCAGCACCCTCTTCGGACAGGGCGGCGGTAACATTCAGTACTTC. It encodes CASTLFGQGGGNIQYF.

V usage is TRBV18 and J usage is TRBJ2-7, with 7 bases aligning to TRBD1. J was trimmed by 4 bases and V by 2 bases; bases with no gene match: 8. The CDR3 extends over 15 amino acids. Germline-derived CDR1 and CDR2 are KGHSH and LQKENI. CDR3 residues: CASSPSGTVFYEQYF. For the CDR3, the DNA is TGTGCCAGCTCACCATCCGGGACAGTGTTTTACGAGCAGTACTTC.

V usage is TRBV4-2 and J usage is TRBJ1-6; D not certain. Trimming pared 0 bases from V and 6 bases from J, leaving 15 bases between. The CDR3 has 17 residues. The germline V gene has CDR1 LGHNA and CDR2 YNFKEQ. The CDR3 spells CASSQDSTGRINSPLHF. CDR3 sequence (DNA): TGTGCCAGCAGCCAAGATTCGACGGGGAGAATTAATTCACCCCTCCACTTT.

The V and J genes are TRBV27 and TRBJ1-2; no definite D call. The ends were cut back, 5 bases at V and 0 bases at J, with 10 bases in the middle. Germline values: CDR1 MNHEY, CDR2 SMNVEV (reference sequence). There are 14 residues in the CDR3. The CDR3, as DNA: TGTGCCAGCAGTCCCGGAGGGTCTAACTATGGCTACACCTTC. Translated: CASSPGGSNYGYTF.

The chain has TRBV27 and TRBJ1-5, with TRBD1 identical over 7 bases. CDR3 length equals 14 residues. J gave up 0 bases and V 6 bases, and 2 bases lay outside the gene matches. CDR1 MNHEY and CDR2 SMNVEV come from the germline V gene (reference sequence). The CDR3 DNA reads TGTGCCAGCAGGACAGGGTATAGCAATCAGCCCCAGCATTTT. Translated, it gives CASRTGYSNQPQHF.

This clone is judged medium-sized. The chain carries TRBV5-6 and TRBJ1-3; 7 nucleotides agree with TRBD1. The CDR3 covers 17 residues. Germline CDR1 is SGHDT and CDR2 is YYEEEE. V lost 3 bases to trimming and J lost 4 bases; unmatched junction nucleotides: 13. The CDR3 protein is CASSSRDRQGSGNTIYF. In DNA form, the CDR3 reads TGTGCCAGCAGCTCAAGAGACCGACAGGGATCAGGAAACACCATATATTTT.